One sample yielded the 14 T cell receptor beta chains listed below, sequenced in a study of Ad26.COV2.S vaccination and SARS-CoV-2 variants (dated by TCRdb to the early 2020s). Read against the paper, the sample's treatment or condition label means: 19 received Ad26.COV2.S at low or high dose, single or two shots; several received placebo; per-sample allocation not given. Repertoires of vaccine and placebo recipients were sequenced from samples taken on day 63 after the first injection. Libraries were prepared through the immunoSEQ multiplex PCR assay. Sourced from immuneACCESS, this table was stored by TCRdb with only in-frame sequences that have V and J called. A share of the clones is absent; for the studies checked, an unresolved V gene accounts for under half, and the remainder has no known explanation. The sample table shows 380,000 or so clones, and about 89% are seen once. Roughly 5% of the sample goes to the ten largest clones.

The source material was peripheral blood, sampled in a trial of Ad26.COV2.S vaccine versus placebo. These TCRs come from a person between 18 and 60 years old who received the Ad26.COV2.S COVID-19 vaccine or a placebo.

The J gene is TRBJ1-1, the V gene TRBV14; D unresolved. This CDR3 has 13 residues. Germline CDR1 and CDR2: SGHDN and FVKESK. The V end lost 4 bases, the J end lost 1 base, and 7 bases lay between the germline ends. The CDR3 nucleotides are TGTGCCAGCAGCCGATACAGGAACACTGAAGCTTTCTTT. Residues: CASSRYRNTEAFF.

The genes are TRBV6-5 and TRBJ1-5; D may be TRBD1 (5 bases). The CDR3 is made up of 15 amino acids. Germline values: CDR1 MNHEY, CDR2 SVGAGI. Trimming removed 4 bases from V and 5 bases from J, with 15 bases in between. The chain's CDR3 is CASSFRGSLYQPQHF. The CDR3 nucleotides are TGTGCCAGCAGTTTTCGGGGCAGCCTGTATCAGCCCCAGCATTTT.

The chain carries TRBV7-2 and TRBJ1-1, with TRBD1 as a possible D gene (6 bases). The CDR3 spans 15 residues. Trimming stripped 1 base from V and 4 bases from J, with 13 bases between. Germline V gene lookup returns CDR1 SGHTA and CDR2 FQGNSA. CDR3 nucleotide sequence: TGTGCCAGCAGCTTAGAGGGGGGAGAAGGCACTGAAGCTTTCTTT. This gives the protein CASSLEGGEGTEAFF.

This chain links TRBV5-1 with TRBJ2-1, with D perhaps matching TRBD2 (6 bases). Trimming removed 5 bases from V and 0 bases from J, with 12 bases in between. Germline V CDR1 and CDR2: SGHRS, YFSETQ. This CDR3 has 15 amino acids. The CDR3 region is CASSYVADSYNEQFF. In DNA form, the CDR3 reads TGCGCCAGCAGTTATGTAGCGGACTCCTACAATGAGCAGTTCTTC.

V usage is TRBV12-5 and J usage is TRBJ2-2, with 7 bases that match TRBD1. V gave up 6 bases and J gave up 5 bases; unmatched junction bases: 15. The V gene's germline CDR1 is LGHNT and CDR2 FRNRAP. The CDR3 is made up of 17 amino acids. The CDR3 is CASGTPLPGQWTGELFF. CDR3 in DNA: TGTGCTAGTGGCACTCCCCTCCCGGGACAGTGGACCGGGGAGCTGTTTTTT.

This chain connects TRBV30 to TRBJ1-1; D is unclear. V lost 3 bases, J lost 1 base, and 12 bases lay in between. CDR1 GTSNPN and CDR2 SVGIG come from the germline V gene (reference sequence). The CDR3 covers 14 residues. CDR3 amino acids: CAWRDGQPNTEAFF. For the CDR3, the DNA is TGTGCCTGGAGAGACGGGCAGCCGAACACTGAAGCTTTCTTT.

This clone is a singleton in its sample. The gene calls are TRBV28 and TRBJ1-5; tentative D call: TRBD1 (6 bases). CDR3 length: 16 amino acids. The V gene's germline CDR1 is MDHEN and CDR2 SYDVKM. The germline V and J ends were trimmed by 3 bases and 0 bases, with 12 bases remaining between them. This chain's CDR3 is CASSFAGAISNQPQHF. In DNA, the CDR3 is TGTGCCAGCAGTTTTGCGGGGGCGATTAGCAATCAGCCCCAGCATTTT.

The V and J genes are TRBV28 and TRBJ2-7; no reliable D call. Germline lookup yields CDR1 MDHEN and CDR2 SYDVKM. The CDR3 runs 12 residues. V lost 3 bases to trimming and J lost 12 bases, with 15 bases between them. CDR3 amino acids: CASSFRPENRYF. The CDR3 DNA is TGTGCCAGCAGTTTTCGTCCGGAGAATCGGTACTTC. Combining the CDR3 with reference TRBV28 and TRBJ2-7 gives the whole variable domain DVKVTQSSRYLVKRTGEKVFLECVQDMDHENMFWYRQDPGLGLRLIYFSYDVKMKEKGDIPEGYSVSREKKERFSLILESASTNQTSMYLCASSFRPENRYFGPGTRLTVT.

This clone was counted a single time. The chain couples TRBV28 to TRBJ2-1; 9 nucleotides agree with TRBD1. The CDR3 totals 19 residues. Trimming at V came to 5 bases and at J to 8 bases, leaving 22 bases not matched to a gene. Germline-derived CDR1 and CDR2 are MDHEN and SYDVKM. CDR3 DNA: TGTGCCAGCAGTCCCTCTAGGGTCTCTCCGGGACAGGGAGTTGATGAGCAGTTCTTC. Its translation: CASSPSRVSPGQGVDEQFF.

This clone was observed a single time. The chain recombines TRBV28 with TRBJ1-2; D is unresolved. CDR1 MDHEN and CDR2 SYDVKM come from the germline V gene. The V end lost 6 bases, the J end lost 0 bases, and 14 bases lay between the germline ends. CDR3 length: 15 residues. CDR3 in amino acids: CASRRVGSTNYGYTF. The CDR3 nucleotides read TGTGCCAGCAGACGAGTCGGCAGTACTAACTATGGCTACACCTTC.

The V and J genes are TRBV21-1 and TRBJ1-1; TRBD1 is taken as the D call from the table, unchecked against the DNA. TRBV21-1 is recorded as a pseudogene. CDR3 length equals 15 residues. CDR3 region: CASSKPDNRSLEAFF. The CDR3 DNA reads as TGTGCCAGCAGCAAACCGGACAACCGGTCCCTTGAAGCTTTCTTT.

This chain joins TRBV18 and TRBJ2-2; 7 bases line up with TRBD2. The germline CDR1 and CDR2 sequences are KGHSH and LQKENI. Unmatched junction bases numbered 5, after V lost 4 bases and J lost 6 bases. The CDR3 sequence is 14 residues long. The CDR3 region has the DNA TGTGCCAGCTCACAAGAGCGGGGAGCCGGGGAGCTGTTTTTT. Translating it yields CASSQERGAGELFF.

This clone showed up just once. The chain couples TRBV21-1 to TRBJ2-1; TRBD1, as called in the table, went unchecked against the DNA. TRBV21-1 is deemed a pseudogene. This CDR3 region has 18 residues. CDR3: CASRKVGPGQGLYNEQFF. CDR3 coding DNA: TGTGCCAGCAGGAAAGTCGGGCCCGGACAGGGTTTATACAATGAGCAGTTCTTC.

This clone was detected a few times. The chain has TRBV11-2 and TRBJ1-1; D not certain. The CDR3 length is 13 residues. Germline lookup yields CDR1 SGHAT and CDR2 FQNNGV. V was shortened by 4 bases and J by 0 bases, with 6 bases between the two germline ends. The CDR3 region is CASSWGMNTEAFF. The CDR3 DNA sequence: TGTGCCAGCAGCTGGGGAATGAACACTGAAGCTTTCTTT.